Listed below are T cell receptor beta chains from one sample, sequenced in a study of blood T cell repertoires in COVID-19. Data came from immunoSEQ multiplex PCR; TCRdb stores just in-frame clones and leaves some out. The sample has fewer than 90,000 clones; around four fifths are singletons. Sequencing used peripheral blood. Every receptor here comes from a man aged 70 or older with acute or convalescent COVID-19. CDR3s include the opening cysteine and the closing phenylalanine or tryptophan. A D gene is named only where the DNA matches it firmly. The size field is filled for only some rows; it gives once, few, many or a size class.

J gene: TRBJ2-1
clone size: few
D gene: TRBD1
V gene: TRBV2
CDR3 protein: CASTRQGDWDEQFF
CDR3 DNA: TGTGCCAGCACACGACAGGGGGATTGGGATGAGCAGTTCTTC

J gene: TRBJ2-3
clone size: few
D gene: -
V gene: TRBV9
CDR3 protein: CASSVGGDQADTQYF
CDR3 DNA: TGTGCCAGCAGCGTAGGGGGGGATCAGGCAGATACGCAGTATTTT

J gene: TRBJ2-1
clone size: once
D gene: TRBD2
V gene: TRBV7-6
CDR3 protein: CASSLGPGGSYNEQFF
CDR3 DNA: TGTGCCAGCAGCTTAGGGCCGGGAGGCTCCTACAATGAGCAGTTCTTC

J gene: TRBJ2-7
clone size: once
D gene: -
V gene: TRBV5-1
CDR3 protein: CASSLGLSSYEQYF
CDR3 DNA: TGCGCCAGCAGCTTAGGACTAAGCTCCTACGAGCAGTACTTC

J gene: TRBJ2-7
clone size: few
D gene: TRBD1
V gene: TRBV28
CDR3 protein: CASSETGTYEQYF
CDR3 DNA: TGTGCCAGCAGTGAGACAGGGACCTACGAGCAGTACTTC

J gene: TRBJ1-1
clone size: -
D gene: TRBD1
V gene: TRBV3-1/TRBV3-2
CDR3 protein: CASSQVGTGGTEAFF
CDR3 DNA: TGTGCCAGCAGCCAAGTCGGGACAGGGGGCACTGAAGCTTTCTTT

J gene: TRBJ2-1
clone size: -
D gene: TRBD1
V gene: TRBV7-8
CDR3 protein: CASSLTPGTGDYNEQFF
CDR3 DNA: TGTGCCAGCAGCTTAACTCCCGGGACAGGGGATTACAATGAGCAGTTCTTC

J gene: TRBJ2-2
clone size: -
D gene: -
V gene: TRBV7-6
CDR3 protein: CASSLESFPNTGELFF
CDR3 DNA: TGTGCCAGCAGCTTAGAATCTTTTCCTAACACCGGGGAGCTGTTTTTT

J gene: TRBJ2-1
clone size: -
D gene: TRBD1
V gene: TRBV7-2
CDR3 protein: CASSLSRWGTGGVEQFF
CDR3 DNA: TGTGCCAGCAGCTTATCTCGCTGGGGGACAGGGGGTGTTGAGCAGTTCTTC

J gene: TRBJ2-3
clone size: few
D gene: TRBD1
V gene: TRBV18
CDR3 protein: CASSLSTGATDTQYF
CDR3 DNA: TGTGCCAGCTCACTGTCGACAGGGGCCACAGATACGCAGTATTTT

J gene: TRBJ2-1
clone size: -
D gene: -
V gene: TRBV6-5
CDR3 protein: CASSYSGTGTYNEQFF
CDR3 DNA: TGTGCCAGCAGTTACTCAGGAACAGGGACGTACAATGAGCAGTTCTTC

J gene: TRBJ1-1
clone size: -
D gene: -
V gene: TRBV19
CDR3 protein: CASSIEHRTRSTEAFF
CDR3 DNA: TGTGCCAGTAGTATAGAACACAGGACGAGGAGTACTGAAGCTTTCTTT

J gene: TRBJ1-2
clone size: -
D gene: -
V gene: TRBV27
CDR3 protein: CASSLLSSGNYGYTF
CDR3 DNA: TGTGCCAGCAGTTTATTGAGCTCGGGGAACTATGGCTACACCTTC

J gene: TRBJ2-2
clone size: -
D gene: -
V gene: TRBV3-1/TRBV3-2
CDR3 protein: CASSRRQLRDTAGELFF
CDR3 DNA: TGTGCCAGCAGCCGACGACAGCTCAGGGATACTGCCGGGGAGCTGTTTTTT

J gene: TRBJ2-7
clone size: few
D gene: TRBD1
V gene: TRBV7-9
CDR3 protein: CASSFGQGYEQYF
CDR3 DNA: TGTGCCAGCAGCTTCGGACAGGGCTACGAGCAGTACTTC

J gene: TRBJ2-1
clone size: -
D gene: -
V gene: TRBV18
CDR3 protein: CASSRARTYNEQFF
CDR3 DNA: TGTGCCAGCTCCCGTGCGAGGACCTACAATGAGCAGTTCTTC

J gene: TRBJ1-1
clone size: once
D gene: TRBD1
V gene: TRBV7-3
CDR3 protein: CASSPPGGTEAFF
CDR3 DNA: TGTGCCAGCAGCCCCCCAGGGGGCACTGAAGCTTTCTTT

J gene: TRBJ1-2
clone size: -
D gene: -
V gene: TRBV15
CDR3 protein: CATSHSQGLYGYTF
CDR3 DNA: TGTGCCACCAGCCACTCGCAGGGACTTTATGGCTACACCTTC

J gene: TRBJ1-2
clone size: few
D gene: TRBD1
V gene: TRBV2
CDR3 protein: CASRTGSGYGYTF
CDR3 DNA: TGTGCCAGCCGGACAGGTTCGGGCTATGGCTACACCTTC

J gene: TRBJ2-3
clone size: -
D gene: TRBD2
V gene: TRBV5-1
CDR3 protein: CASSLQSGRAGDTQYF
CDR3 DNA: TGCGCCAGCAGCTTGCAGAGCGGGAGGGCCGGGGATACGCAGTATTTT

J gene: TRBJ2-1
clone size: -
D gene: TRBD2
V gene: TRBV27
CDR3 protein: CASSLSRSGRAAYREQFF
CDR3 DNA: TGTGCCAGCAGTTTATCGCGAAGCGGGAGGGCGGCTTACCGTGAGCAGTTCTTC

J gene: TRBJ2-5
clone size: -
D gene: TRBD1
V gene: TRBV30
CDR3 protein: CAWRGQAIKTQYF
CDR3 DNA: TGTGCCTGGAGAGGACAGGCCATCAAGACCCAGTACTTC

J gene: TRBJ2-7
clone size: -
D gene: -
V gene: TRBV5-5
CDR3 protein: CASSSLQNEQYF
CDR3 DNA: TGTGCCAGCAGCTCCCTTCAGAACGAGCAGTACTTC

J gene: TRBJ2-1
clone size: -
D gene: TRBD1
V gene: TRBV7-9
CDR3 protein: CASSPRDRGPYNEQFF
CDR3 DNA: TGTGCCAGCAGCCCCCGGGACAGGGGCCCCTACAATGAGCAGTTCTTC

J gene: TRBJ2-7
clone size: -
D gene: TRBD1
V gene: TRBV9
CDR3 protein: CASSVVGQGGEQYF
CDR3 DNA: TGTGCCAGCAGCGTAGTGGGACAGGGAGGCGAGCAGTACTTC

J gene: TRBJ2-3
clone size: -
D gene: TRBD2
V gene: TRBV28
CDR3 protein: CASSTPAAGGPDTQYF
CDR3 DNA: TGTGCCAGCAGTACCCCGGCGGCGGGAGGCCCTGATACGCAGTATTTT

J gene: TRBJ2-1
clone size: -
D gene: -
V gene: TRBV9
CDR3 protein: CASSPHRSNEQFF
CDR3 DNA: TGTGCCAGCAGCCCTCACAGGTCCAATGAGCAGTTCTTC

J gene: TRBJ1-1
clone size: -
D gene: -
V gene: TRBV5-4
CDR3 protein: CASSLVLSAAGKTEAFF
CDR3 DNA: TGTGCCAGCAGCTTGGTGCTGTCGGCCGCGGGGAAAACTGAAGCTTTCTTT

J gene: TRBJ2-3
clone size: -
D gene: TRBD2
V gene: TRBV19
CDR3 protein: CASSSLTSGRSGTDTQYF
CDR3 DNA: TGTGCCAGTAGTTCACTTACTAGCGGGAGATCGGGCACAGATACGCAGTATTTT

J gene: TRBJ2-2
clone size: -
D gene: -
V gene: TRBV5-4
CDR3 protein: CASSMVGGQTYTGELFF
CDR3 DNA: TGTGCCAGCAGTATGGTTGGGGGCCAGACTTACACCGGGGAGCTGTTTTTT

J gene: TRBJ2-4
clone size: -
D gene: TRBD2
V gene: TRBV19
CDR3 protein: CASSNGLGNIQYF
CDR3 DNA: TGTGCCAGTAGTAACGGACTAGGGAACATTCAGTACTTC

J gene: TRBJ2-1
clone size: -
D gene: TRBD1
V gene: TRBV7-8
CDR3 protein: CASSFSGQGANEQFF
CDR3 DNA: TGTGCCAGCAGCTTCTCAGGACAGGGGGCTAATGAGCAGTTCTTC

J gene: TRBJ2-7
clone size: -
D gene: -
V gene: TRBV18
CDR3 protein: CASSPSRGGLGEQYF
CDR3 DNA: TGTGCCAGCTCACCCTCTCGCGGAGGCTTAGGGGAGCAGTACTTC

J gene: TRBJ2-3
clone size: -
D gene: -
V gene: TRBV27
CDR3 protein: CASSLTRGGDTQYF
CDR3 DNA: TGTGCCAGCAGTTTAACGCGGGGTGGAGATACGCAGTATTTT

J gene: TRBJ1-1
clone size: -
D gene: -
V gene: TRBV19
CDR3 protein: CASRQRNTEAFF
CDR3 DNA: TGTGCCAGTCGACAACGGAACACTGAAGCTTTCTTT

J gene: TRBJ2-1
clone size: -
D gene: -
V gene: TRBV7-9
CDR3 protein: CASSRATAVEQFF
CDR3 DNA: TGTGCCAGCAGCAGAGCCACAGCGGTTGAGCAGTTCTTC

J gene: TRBJ2-3
clone size: once
D gene: -
V gene: TRBV6-1
CDR3 protein: CASSEVGGGPDTQYF
CDR3 DNA: TGTGCCAGCAGTGAAGTGGGGGGAGGACCAGATACGCAGTATTTT

J gene: TRBJ1-4
clone size: -
D gene: TRBD1
V gene: TRBV5-1
CDR3 protein: CASSLQGLSEKLFF
CDR3 DNA: TGCGCCAGCAGCTTACAGGGGCTCAGCGAAAAACTGTTTTTT

J gene: TRBJ1-5
clone size: -
D gene: -
V gene: TRBV10-3
CDR3 protein: CAISGTAFNQPQHF
CDR3 DNA: TGTGCCATCAGTGGGACAGCGTTTAATCAGCCCCAGCATTTT

J gene: TRBJ2-5
clone size: -
D gene: TRBD2
V gene: TRBV6-5
CDR3 protein: CASSYPSGGVEETQYF
CDR3 DNA: TGTGCCAGCAGTTACCCGAGCGGGGGGGTCGAAGAGACCCAGTACTTC

J gene: TRBJ2-7
clone size: -
D gene: TRBD2
V gene: TRBV28
CDR3 protein: CASSRRLAGVWEQYF
CDR3 DNA: TGTGCCAGCAGCCGACGACTAGCGGGAGTGTGGGAGCAGTACTTC

J gene: TRBJ2-1
clone size: -
D gene: -
V gene: TRBV27
CDR3 protein: CASSLSGREDEQFF
CDR3 DNA: TGTGCCAGCAGTTTATCGGGCAGGGAAGATGAGCAGTTCTTC

J gene: TRBJ2-3
clone size: -
D gene: TRBD1
V gene: TRBV18
CDR3 protein: CASSPDPGQSTDTQYF
CDR3 DNA: TGTGCCAGCTCACCAGATCCGGGACAGTCAACAGATACGCAGTATTTT

J gene: TRBJ1-6
clone size: -
D gene: -
V gene: TRBV5-5
CDR3 protein: CASSLGDSYNSPLHF
CDR3 DNA: TGTGCCAGCAGCCTAGGGGACTCCTATAATTCACCCCTCCACTTT

J gene: TRBJ2-4
clone size: -
D gene: -
V gene: TRBV5-1
CDR3 protein: CASSDSVVAKNIQYF
CDR3 DNA: TGCGCCAGCAGTGATTCGGTCGTAGCCAAAAACATTCAGTACTTC

J gene: TRBJ2-7
clone size: many
D gene: TRBD1
V gene: TRBV5-1
CDR3 protein: CASSFRQGGYEQYF
CDR3 DNA: TGCGCCAGCAGCTTTAGACAGGGGGGTTACGAGCAGTACTTC

J gene: TRBJ1-1
clone size: -
D gene: -
V gene: TRBV10-3
CDR3 protein: CAISDRNTEAFF
CDR3 DNA: TGTGCCATCAGTGACAGGAACACTGAAGCTTTCTTT

J gene: TRBJ2-1
clone size: -
D gene: -
V gene: TRBV6-4
CDR3 protein: CASSDSGGEQFF
CDR3 DNA: TGTGCCAGCAGTGACTCAGGAGGGGAGCAGTTCTTC

J gene: TRBJ1-3
clone size: -
D gene: -
V gene: TRBV28
CDR3 protein: CASVGIGQPSGNTIYF
CDR3 DNA: TGTGCCAGCGTTGGTATCGGACAGCCCTCTGGAAACACCATATATTTT

J gene: TRBJ1-5
clone size: -
D gene: -
V gene: TRBV6-6
CDR3 protein: CASKDRSNQPQHF
CDR3 DNA: TGTGCCAGCAAAGACAGAAGCAATCAGCCCCAGCATTTT

J gene: TRBJ2-2
clone size: -
D gene: TRBD1
V gene: TRBV5-4
CDR3 protein: CASSQRPTGANTGELFF
CDR3 DNA: TGTGCCAGCAGCCAGCGACCGACAGGGGCGAACACCGGGGAGCTGTTTTTT

J gene: TRBJ2-7
clone size: -
D gene: TRBD2
V gene: TRBV28
CDR3 protein: CASSLTSGRTPDEQYF
CDR3 DNA: TGTGCCAGCAGTTTGACTAGCGGGAGGACCCCGGACGAGCAGTACTTC

J gene: TRBJ2-7
clone size: many
D gene: -
V gene: TRBV5-6
CDR3 protein: CASSLSGKTYEQYF
CDR3 DNA: TGTGCCAGCAGCTTATCCGGGAAAACCTACGAGCAGTACTTC

J gene: TRBJ2-5
clone size: -
D gene: TRBD1
V gene: TRBV2
CDR3 protein: CASNRGITGGQETQYF
CDR3 DNA: TGTGCCAGCAATCGTGGCATTACAGGGGGGCAAGAGACCCAGTACTTC